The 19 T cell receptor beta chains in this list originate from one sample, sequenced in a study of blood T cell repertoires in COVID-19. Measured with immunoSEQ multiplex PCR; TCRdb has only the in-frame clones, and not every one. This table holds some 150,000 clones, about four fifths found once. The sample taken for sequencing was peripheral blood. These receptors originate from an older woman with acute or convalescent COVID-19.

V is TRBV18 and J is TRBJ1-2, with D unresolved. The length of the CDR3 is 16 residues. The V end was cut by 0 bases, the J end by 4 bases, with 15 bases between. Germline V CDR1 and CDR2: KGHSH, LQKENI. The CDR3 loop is CASSPPGTASFYGYTF. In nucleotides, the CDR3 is TGTGCCAGCTCACCACCAGGCACAGCATCCTTCTATGGCTACACCTTC.

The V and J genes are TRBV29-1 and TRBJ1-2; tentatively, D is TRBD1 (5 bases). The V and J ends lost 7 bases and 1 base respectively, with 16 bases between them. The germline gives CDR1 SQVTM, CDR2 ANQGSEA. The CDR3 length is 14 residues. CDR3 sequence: CSAGGEDNNYGYTF. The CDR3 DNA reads TGCAGCGCGGGGGGTGAGGACAATAACTATGGCTACACCTTC.

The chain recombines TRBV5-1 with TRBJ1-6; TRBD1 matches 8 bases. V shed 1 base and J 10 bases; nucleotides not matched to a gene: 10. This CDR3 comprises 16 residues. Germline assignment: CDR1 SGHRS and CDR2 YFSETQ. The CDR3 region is CASSLKETGAGSPLHF. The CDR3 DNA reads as TGCGCCAGCAGCTTGAAAGAGACAGGGGCAGGGTCACCCCTCCACTTT.

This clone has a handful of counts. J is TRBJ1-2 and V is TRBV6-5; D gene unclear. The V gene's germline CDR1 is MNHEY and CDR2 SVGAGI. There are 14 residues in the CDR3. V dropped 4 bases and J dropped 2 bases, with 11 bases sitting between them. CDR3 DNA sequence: TGTGCCAGCAGTTTTGAGAGGATGAACTATGGCTACACCTTC. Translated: CASSFERMNYGYTF.

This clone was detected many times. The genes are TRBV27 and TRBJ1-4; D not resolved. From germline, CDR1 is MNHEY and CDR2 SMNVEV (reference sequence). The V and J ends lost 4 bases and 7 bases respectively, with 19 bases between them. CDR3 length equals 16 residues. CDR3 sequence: CASSSLRRGAGEKLFF. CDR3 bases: TGTGCCAGCAGTTCCCTTCGGCGGGGTGCGGGTGAAAAACTGTTTTTT.

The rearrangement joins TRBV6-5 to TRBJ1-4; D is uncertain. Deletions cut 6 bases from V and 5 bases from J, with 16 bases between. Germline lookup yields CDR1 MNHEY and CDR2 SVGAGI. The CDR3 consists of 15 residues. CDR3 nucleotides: TGTGCCAGCAGGGGCCTCTTGGCCAAGAATGAAAAACTGTTTTTT. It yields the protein CASRGLLAKNEKLFF.

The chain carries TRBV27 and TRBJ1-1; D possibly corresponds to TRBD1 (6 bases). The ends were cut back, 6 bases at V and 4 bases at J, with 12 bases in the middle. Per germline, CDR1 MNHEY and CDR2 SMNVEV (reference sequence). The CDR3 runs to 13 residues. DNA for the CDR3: TGTGCCAGCAGCACTACAGGGACCACTGAAGCTTTCTTT. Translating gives CASSTTGTTEAFF.

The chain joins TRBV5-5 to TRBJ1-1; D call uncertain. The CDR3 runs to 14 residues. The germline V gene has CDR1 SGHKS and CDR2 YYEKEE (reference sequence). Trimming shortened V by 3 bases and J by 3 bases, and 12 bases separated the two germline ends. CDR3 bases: TGTGCCAGCAGCTCGATAACAGAAGACACTGAAGCTTTCTTT. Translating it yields CASSSITEDTEAFF.

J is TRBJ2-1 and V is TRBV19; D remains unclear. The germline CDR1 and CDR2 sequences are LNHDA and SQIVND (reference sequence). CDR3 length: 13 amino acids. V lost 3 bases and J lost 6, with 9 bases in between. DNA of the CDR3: TGTGCCAGTAGTATCACCGAGGCCAATGAGCAGTTCTTC. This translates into CASSITEANEQFF.

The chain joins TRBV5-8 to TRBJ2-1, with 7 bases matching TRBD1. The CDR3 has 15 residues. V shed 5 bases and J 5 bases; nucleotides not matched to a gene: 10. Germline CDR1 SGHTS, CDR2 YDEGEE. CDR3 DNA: TGTGCCAGCAGGTTTGGACAGGTCTGGGACAATGAGCAGTTCTTC. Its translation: CASRFGQVWDNEQFF.

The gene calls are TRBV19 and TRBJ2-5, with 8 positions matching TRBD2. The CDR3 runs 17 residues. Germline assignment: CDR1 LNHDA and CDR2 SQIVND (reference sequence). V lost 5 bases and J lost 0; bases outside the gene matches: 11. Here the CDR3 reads CASSSSYGGGYQETQYF. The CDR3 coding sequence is TGTGCCAGTAGTTCCAGCTATGGCGGGGGGTACCAAGAGACCCAGTACTTC.

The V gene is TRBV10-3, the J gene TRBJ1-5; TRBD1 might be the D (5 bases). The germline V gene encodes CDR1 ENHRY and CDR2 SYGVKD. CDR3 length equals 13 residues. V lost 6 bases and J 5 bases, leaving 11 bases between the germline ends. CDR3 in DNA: TGTGCCATCAGAGGGGTAGGTGATCAGCCCCAGCATTTT. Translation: CAIRGVGDQPQHF.

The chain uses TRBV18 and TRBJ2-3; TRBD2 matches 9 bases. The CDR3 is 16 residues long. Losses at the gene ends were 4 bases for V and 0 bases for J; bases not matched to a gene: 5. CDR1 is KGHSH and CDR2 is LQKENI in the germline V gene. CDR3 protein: CASSLIAGASTDTQYF. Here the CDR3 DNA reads TGTGCCAGCTCACTCATAGCGGGGGCGAGCACAGATACGCAGTATTTT.

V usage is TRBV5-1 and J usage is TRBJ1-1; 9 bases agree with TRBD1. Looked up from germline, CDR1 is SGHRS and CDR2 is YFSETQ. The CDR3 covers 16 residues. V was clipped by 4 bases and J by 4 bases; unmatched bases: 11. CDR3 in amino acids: CASSLLYRGQGTEAFF. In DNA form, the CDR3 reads TGCGCCAGCAGCCTTCTGTACAGGGGGCAGGGCACTGAAGCTTTCTTT.

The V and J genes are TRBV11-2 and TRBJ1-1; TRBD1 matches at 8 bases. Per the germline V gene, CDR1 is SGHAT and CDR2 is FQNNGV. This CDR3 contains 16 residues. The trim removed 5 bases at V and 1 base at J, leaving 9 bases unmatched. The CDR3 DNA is TGTGCCAGCAGCCGGGGGCAGGGGGCGACGAACACTGAAGCTTTCTTT. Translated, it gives CASSRGQGATNTEAFF. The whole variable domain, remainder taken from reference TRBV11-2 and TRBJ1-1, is EAGVAQSPRYKIIEKRQSVAFWCNPISGHATLYWYQQILGQGPKLLIQFQNNGVVDDSQLPKDRFSAERLKGVDSTLKIQPAKLEDSAVYLCASSRGQGATNTEAFFGQGTRLTVV.

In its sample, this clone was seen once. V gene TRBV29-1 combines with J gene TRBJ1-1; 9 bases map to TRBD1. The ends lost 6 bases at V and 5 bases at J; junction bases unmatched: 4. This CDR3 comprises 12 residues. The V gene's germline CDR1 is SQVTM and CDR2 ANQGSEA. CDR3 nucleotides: TGCAGCGTGGGGACAGGGAGGACTGAAGCTTTCTTT. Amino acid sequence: CSVGTGRTEAFF.

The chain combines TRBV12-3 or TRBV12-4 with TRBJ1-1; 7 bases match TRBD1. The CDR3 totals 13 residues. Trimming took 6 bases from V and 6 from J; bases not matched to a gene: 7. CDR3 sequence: CASRLTGVAEAFF. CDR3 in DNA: TGTGCCAGCAGATTAACAGGGGTGGCTGAAGCTTTCTTT.

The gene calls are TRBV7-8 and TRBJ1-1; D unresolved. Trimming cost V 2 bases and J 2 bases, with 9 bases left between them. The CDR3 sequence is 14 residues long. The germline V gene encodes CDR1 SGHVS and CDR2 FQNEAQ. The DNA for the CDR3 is TGTGCCAGCAGCTTACTCTTACACAACACTGAAGCTTTCTTT. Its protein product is CASSLLLHNTEAFF.

This chain's CDR3 is CASSESRRGQDGYTF. DNA of the CDR3: TGCGCCAGCAGTGAGTCTCGAAGGGGCCAGGATGGCTACACCTTC. This sequence joins TRBV10-1 and TRBJ1-2; weak D call: TRBD1 (5 bases). This CDR3 is 15 amino acids long. The germline V gene has CDR1 WNHNN and CDR2 SYGVQD (reference sequence). With 0 bases removed from V and 6 bases from J, the gap between germline ends came to 14 bases.